This T cell receptor (beta chain) came from a study of control samples from healthy donors and cancer patients. This CDR3 has 15 residues. The germline gives CDR1 LGHNA, CDR2 YSLEER. V was shortened by 1 base and J by 0 bases, with 9 bases between the two germline ends. Profiled with immunoSEQ multiplex PCR; TCRdb holds only in-frame clones, not every one. The data contain fewer than 40,000 clones, roughly 94% of them singletons. This clone was picked up one time. The sample was blood. This sequence was found in a man in his sixties in good health. The V gene is TRBV4-3, the J gene TRBJ1-1; D ambiguous. The CDR3 protein is CASSQVVALNTEAFF. DNA of the CDR3: TGCGCCAGCAGCCAAGTCGTCGCGCTGAACACTGAAGCTTTCTTT.